This is a list of T cell receptor beta chains from one sample in a study of cytotoxic CD8 clonotypes in ibrutinib-treated CLL. Profiled with immunoSEQ multiplex PCR; TCRdb holds only in-frame clones, not every one. The repertoire holds approximately 100,000 clones, with around 80% as singletons. Here the sequenced sample was PBMCs, taken after 12 months of ibrutinib treatment. All receptors come from a human donor with chronic lymphocytic leukemia. CDR3s include the opening cysteine and the closing phenylalanine or tryptophan. Fields, in order: CDR3 DNA, CDR3 protein, V gene, clone size, D gene, J gene. A D gene is named only where the DNA matches it firmly. A clone size is listed for some rows: how often the clone was seen (once, few, many), or a class if it is expanded.

cdr3_nt: TGTGCCAGCAGCTTAGCCTTGACAGGGGTCGGGGAGACCCAGTACTTC; cdr3_aa: CASSLALTGVGETQYF; v_call: TRBV11-1; clone_size: -; d_call: TRBD1; j_call: TRBJ2-5
cdr3_nt: TGTGCCAGCAGTTCCACAGGCGAGCAGTACTTC; cdr3_aa: CASSSTGEQYF; v_call: TRBV6-1; clone_size: -; d_call: -; j_call: TRBJ2-7
cdr3_nt: TGTGCCGTAGCCGAGGGGGCTCGAGCTTTCTTT; cdr3_aa: CAVAEGARAFF; v_call: TRBV6-1; clone_size: -; d_call: TRBD1; j_call: TRBJ1-1
cdr3_nt: TGTGCCAGCAGCGTACTGGGACTAGCGACAGATACGCAGTATTTT; cdr3_aa: CASSVLGLATDTQYF; v_call: TRBV9; clone_size: -; d_call: TRBD2; j_call: TRBJ2-3
cdr3_nt: TGTGCCAGCAGGACTAGCGGGGGGGCCCACGAGCAGTACTTC; cdr3_aa: CASRTSGGAHEQYF; v_call: TRBV5-8; clone_size: few; d_call: TRBD2; j_call: TRBJ2-7
cdr3_nt: TGTGCCAGCTCACCAGTCACCGGGTCCTACGAGCAGTACTTC; cdr3_aa: CASSPVTGSYEQYF; v_call: TRBV18; clone_size: few; d_call: -; j_call: TRBJ2-7
cdr3_nt: TGCGCCAGCAGCCCCACCGGGGAGGGCTATGGCTACACCTTC; cdr3_aa: CASSPTGEGYGYTF; v_call: TRBV5-1; clone_size: few; d_call: -; j_call: TRBJ1-2
cdr3_nt: TGTGCCAGTAGTAAGGAGGGATCCTACGAGCAGTACTTC; cdr3_aa: CASSKEGSYEQYF; v_call: TRBV6-1; clone_size: -; d_call: -; j_call: TRBJ2-7
cdr3_nt: TGCGCCAGCAGTGAGTCCAGCCAGAGAAATGAGCAGTTCTTC; cdr3_aa: CASSESSQRNEQFF; v_call: TRBV10-1; clone_size: -; d_call: -; j_call: TRBJ2-1
cdr3_nt: TGTGCCAGCGGGAGGCCCCAAGAGACCCAGTACTTC; cdr3_aa: CASGRPQETQYF; v_call: TRBV7-3; clone_size: -; d_call: -; j_call: TRBJ2-5
cdr3_nt: TGTGCCAGCAGTTTATCGACAGCCTCCTACGAGCAGTACTTC; cdr3_aa: CASSLSTASYEQYF; v_call: TRBV27; clone_size: -; d_call: -; j_call: TRBJ2-7
cdr3_nt: TGTGCCAGCAGCTTAGGGATTTCCTACAATGAGCAGTTCTTC; cdr3_aa: CASSLGISYNEQFF; v_call: TRBV7-3; clone_size: -; d_call: -; j_call: TRBJ2-1
cdr3_nt: TGTGCCAGCAGCCGCCTCCTTGGACAGAACAATGAGCAGTTCTTC; cdr3_aa: CASSRLLGQNNEQFF; v_call: TRBV6-5; clone_size: -; d_call: -; j_call: TRBJ2-1
cdr3_nt: TGCAGCGTTGGGGACAGGGATAATGGCTACACCTTC; cdr3_aa: CSVGDRDNGYTF; v_call: TRBV29-1; clone_size: -; d_call: TRBD1; j_call: TRBJ1-2
cdr3_nt: TGTGCCAGCAGTCGGACAGGGCGAGGATATACAGATACGCAGTATTTT; cdr3_aa: CASSRTGRGYTDTQYF; v_call: TRBV28; clone_size: -; d_call: TRBD1; j_call: TRBJ2-3
cdr3_nt: TGTGCCAGCAGTGGGACTATTAACAATCAGCCCCAGCATTTT; cdr3_aa: CASSGTINNQPQHF; v_call: TRBV2; clone_size: -; d_call: -; j_call: TRBJ1-5
cdr3_nt: TGTGCCTGGACGCGGAGGGGGGGCTCCTACGAGCAGTACTTC; cdr3_aa: CAWTRRGGSYEQYF; v_call: TRBV30; clone_size: -; d_call: -; j_call: TRBJ2-7
cdr3_nt: TGTGCCATCAGTGAGTCGAGGGCAGCGAACACCGGGGAGCTGTTTTTT; cdr3_aa: CAISESRAANTGELFF; v_call: TRBV10-3; clone_size: -; d_call: -; j_call: TRBJ2-2
cdr3_nt: TGTGCCAGCAGTTCGGGACTAGCGGGCACAGATACGCAGTATTTT; cdr3_aa: CASSSGLAGTDTQYF; v_call: TRBV6-1; clone_size: -; d_call: TRBD2; j_call: TRBJ2-3
cdr3_nt: TGTGCCAGCAGCGTAGGAACACATACGACAGATACGCAGTATTTT; cdr3_aa: CASSVGTHTTDTQYF; v_call: TRBV9; clone_size: -; d_call: -; j_call: TRBJ2-3
cdr3_nt: TGTGCCAGCAGTTCCCTCGGGAGGGCGGGCACTGAAGCTTTCTTT; cdr3_aa: CASSSLGRAGTEAFF; v_call: TRBV28; clone_size: -; d_call: -; j_call: TRBJ1-1
cdr3_nt: TGTGCCTGGGGTGACTACCACTCCTACAATGAGCAGTTCTTC; cdr3_aa: CAWGDYHSYNEQFF; v_call: TRBV30; clone_size: -; d_call: -; j_call: TRBJ2-1
cdr3_nt: TGCAGTGCTCAGGAACACAATGAGCAGTTCTTC; cdr3_aa: CSAQEHNEQFF; v_call: TRBV20-1; clone_size: few; d_call: -; j_call: TRBJ2-1
cdr3_nt: TGTGCCAGCAGTGATTCCTCGGGCGAGCAGTACTTC; cdr3_aa: CASSDSSGEQYF; v_call: TRBV6-1; clone_size: -; d_call: -; j_call: TRBJ2-7
cdr3_nt: TGCGCCAGCAGCGACGGACAGCACACTGAAGCTTTCTTT; cdr3_aa: CASSDGQHTEAFF; v_call: TRBV5-1; clone_size: -; d_call: -; j_call: TRBJ1-1
cdr3_nt: TGTGCCAGCAGCTTAGCTTCCCCGACAGGGGGCGTCGGGACCCAGTACTTC; cdr3_aa: CASSLASPTGGVGTQYF; v_call: TRBV7-6; clone_size: -; d_call: TRBD1; j_call: TRBJ2-5
cdr3_nt: TGTGCCAGCAGTTTGAATGTCGGTTCCACCGGGGAGCTGTTTTTT; cdr3_aa: CASSLNVGSTGELFF; v_call: TRBV28; clone_size: once; d_call: -; j_call: TRBJ2-2
cdr3_nt: TGTGCCAGCAGCTTTCCTAGCCCCGTTGACATGAACACTGAAGCTTTCTTT; cdr3_aa: CASSFPSPVDMNTEAFF; v_call: TRBV7-3; clone_size: -; d_call: -; j_call: TRBJ1-1
cdr3_nt: TGCGCCAGCAGCTCAAGTTCGACAGGGGGCGGCACCATATATTTT; cdr3_aa: CASSSSSTGGGTIYF; v_call: TRBV5-1; clone_size: -; d_call: TRBD1; j_call: TRBJ1-3
cdr3_nt: TGTGCCAGCAGTTTAGCGAGACCGGGCGCTGAAGCTTTCTTT; cdr3_aa: CASSLARPGAEAFF; v_call: TRBV27; clone_size: -; d_call: -; j_call: TRBJ1-1
cdr3_nt: TGTGCCAGCAGCTTAGTTACAAGCTCCTACGAGCAGTACTTC; cdr3_aa: CASSLVTSSYEQYF; v_call: TRBV7-9; clone_size: few; d_call: -; j_call: TRBJ2-7
cdr3_nt: TGTGCCAGCAGCTTAGAGGGGGGAGCTAACTATGGCTACACCTTC; cdr3_aa: CASSLEGGANYGYTF; v_call: TRBV7-6; clone_size: -; d_call: -; j_call: TRBJ1-2
cdr3_nt: TGTGCCACCAGCAGTAGGGTGGATCAGCCCCAGCATTTT; cdr3_aa: CATSSRVDQPQHF; v_call: TRBV15; clone_size: -; d_call: -; j_call: TRBJ1-5
cdr3_nt: TGTGCCAGCAGTTACGGGGGGCCGGGGGAGCAGTACTTC; cdr3_aa: CASSYGGPGEQYF; v_call: TRBV6-5; clone_size: -; d_call: -; j_call: TRBJ2-7
cdr3_nt: TGTGCCAGCTCACCACCGGGACAGGAGTTCAATCAGCCCCAGCATTTT; cdr3_aa: CASSPPGQEFNQPQHF; v_call: TRBV18; clone_size: -; d_call: TRBD1; j_call: TRBJ1-5
cdr3_nt: TGTGCCAGCACGGGGCGGGGGAACACTGAAGCTTTCTTT; cdr3_aa: CASTGRGNTEAFF; v_call: TRBV2; clone_size: few; d_call: -; j_call: TRBJ1-1
cdr3_nt: TGTGCCAGCAGTAACTCAGGGAATTATTCACCCCTCCACTTT; cdr3_aa: CASSNSGNYSPLHF; v_call: TRBV25-1; clone_size: -; d_call: -; j_call: TRBJ1-6